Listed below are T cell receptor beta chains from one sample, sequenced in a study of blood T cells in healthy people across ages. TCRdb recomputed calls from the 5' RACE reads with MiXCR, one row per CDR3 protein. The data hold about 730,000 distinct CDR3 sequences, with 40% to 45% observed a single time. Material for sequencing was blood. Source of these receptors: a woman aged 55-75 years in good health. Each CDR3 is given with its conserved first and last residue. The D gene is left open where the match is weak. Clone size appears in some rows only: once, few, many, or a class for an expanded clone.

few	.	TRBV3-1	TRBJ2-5	TGTGCCAGCAGCCAAGCGGGACTCCGAGGGGAGCAGTACTTC	CASSQAGLRGEQYF
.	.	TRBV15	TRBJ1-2	TGTGCCACCAGCAGAGATGTCAGTCTCTATGGCTACACCTTC	CATSRDVSLYGYTF
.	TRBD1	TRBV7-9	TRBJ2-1	TGTGCCAGCGGCCCGGGACAGCTCAATGAGCAGTTCTTC	CASGPGQLNEQFF
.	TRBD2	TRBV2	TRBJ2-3	TGTGCCAGCAGTCAGAAGACTAGCGGGAGTACAGATACGCAGTATTTT	CASSQKTSGSTDTQYF
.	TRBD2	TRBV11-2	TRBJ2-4	TGTGCCAGCAGCTCGGGACTAGGGGCGGGGGACATTCAGTACTTC	CASSSGLGAGDIQYF
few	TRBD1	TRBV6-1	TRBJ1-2	TGTGCCAGCAGCCCCCGTGAACAGGGGCCGAGGCTTGCTAACTATGGCTACACCTTC	CASSPREQGPRLANYGYTF
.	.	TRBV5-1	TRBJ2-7	TGCGCCAGCAGCTTGGCGCCTACAACCTCCTACGAGCAGTACTTC	CASSLAPTTSYEQYF
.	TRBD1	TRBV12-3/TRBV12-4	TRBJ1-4	TGTGCCAGCAGTGGAGGGACAGGCGTTAATGAAAAACTGTTTTTT	CASSGGTGVNEKLFF
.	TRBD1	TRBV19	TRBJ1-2	TGTGCCAGTAGTCCAAACAAGGGACAGCCCTATGGCTACACCTTC	CASSPNKGQPYGYTF
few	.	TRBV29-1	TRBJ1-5	TGCAGCGTTGGTTGGGGGGGCAATCAGCCCCAGCATTTT	CSVGWGGNQPQHF
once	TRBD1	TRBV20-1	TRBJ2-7	TGCAGTGCTGATCCGACAGGGGCGAACTACGAGCAGTACTTC	CSADPTGANYEQYF
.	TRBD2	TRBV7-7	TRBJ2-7	TGTGCCAGCAGCTTAATAGAGGCCGGGGGGGAGCAGTACTTC	CASSLIEAGGEQYF
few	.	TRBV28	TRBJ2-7	TGTGCCAGCAGTCCTCCCCCCTACTACGAGCAGTACTTC	CASSPPPYYEQYF
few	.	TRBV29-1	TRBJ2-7	TGCAGCTGCGGTGCCTACAATGAGCAGTACTTC	CSCGAYNEQYF
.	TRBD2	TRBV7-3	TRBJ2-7	TGTGCCAGCAGCTTTAGCGGGGGGGGCTCCTACGAGCAGTACTTC	CASSFSGGGSYEQYF
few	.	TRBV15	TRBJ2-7	TGTGCCACCAGCAAGGGGGGAGGGACAGGAGACTACGAGCAGTACTTC	CATSKGGGTGDYEQYF
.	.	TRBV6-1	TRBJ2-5	TGTGCCAGCAGTGAAAGGGTGGGGGGGCCGAAAGAGACCCAGTACTTC	CASSERVGGPKETQYF
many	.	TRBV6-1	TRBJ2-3	TGTGCCAGCAGTGAGAGAGGCACAGATACGCAGTATTTT	CASSERGTDTQYF
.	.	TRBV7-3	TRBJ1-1	TGTGCCAGCAGCTTAGGCGGAATTAACACTGAAGCTTTCTTT	CASSLGGINTEAFF
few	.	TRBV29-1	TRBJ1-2	TGCAGCGCTAAGGTGGGGGGGGGCGGCGGCTACACCTTC	CSAKVGGGGGYTF
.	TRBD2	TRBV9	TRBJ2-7	TGTGCCAGCAGCGTAGGGAGCGGGGCTGCCTACGAGCAGTACTTC	CASSVGSGAAYEQYF
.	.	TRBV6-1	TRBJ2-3	TGTGCCAGCAGTGGATGGGACTCGCCTATTACAGATACGCAGTATTTT	CASSGWDSPITDTQYF
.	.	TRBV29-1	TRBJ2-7	TGCAGCGCCCGGACGGACCCGTACGAGCAGTACTTC	CSARTDPYEQYF
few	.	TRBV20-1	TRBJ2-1	TGCAGTGCTAGCGAGCTAGTCGATTGGGGCAATGAGCAGTTCTTC	CSASELVDWGNEQFF
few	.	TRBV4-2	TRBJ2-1	TGTGCCAGCAGCCAAGATACGGCCTATTCCTACAATGAGCAGTTCTTC	CASSQDTAYSYNEQFF
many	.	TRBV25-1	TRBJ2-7	TGTGCCAGCCGTAGCGTCTCCTACGAGCAGTACTTC	CASRSVSYEQYF
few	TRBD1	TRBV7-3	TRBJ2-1	TGTGCCAGCAGCTTATACGGGACAGTAGGGCTCTACAATGAGCAGTTCTTC	CASSLYGTVGLYNEQFF
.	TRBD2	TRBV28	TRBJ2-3	TGTGCCAGCAGCCGGGGGGGGGTCGATACGCAGTATTTT	CASSRGGVDTQYF
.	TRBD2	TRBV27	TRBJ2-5	TGTGCCAGCAGAACGCTAGCGGGCACCCAAGAGACCCAGTACTTC	CASRTLAGTQETQYF
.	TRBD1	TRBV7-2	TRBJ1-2	TGTGCCAGCAGCGCATCCGGGACAGGGTTCGGCTACACCTTC	CASSASGTGFGYTF
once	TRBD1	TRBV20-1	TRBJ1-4	TGCAGTGCATCCCGGGACAGGGGAGGGGCAACTAATGAAAAACTGTTTTTT	CSASRDRGGATNEKLFF
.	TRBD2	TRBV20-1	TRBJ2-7	TGCAGTGCTTGGGGGACTAGCGGGACTTACAATGAGCAGTACTTC	CSAWGTSGTYNEQYF
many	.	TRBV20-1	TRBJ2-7	TGCAGTGCTAGAGATCAGGGCGGCTCCTACGAGCAGTACTTC	CSARDQGGSYEQYF
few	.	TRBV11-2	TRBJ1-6	TGTGCCAGCAGCTTTGAGAACTCACCCCTCCACTTT	CASSFENSPLHF
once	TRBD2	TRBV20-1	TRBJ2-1	TGCAGTGCTACCGCTAGCGGGCCCTACAATGAGCAGTTCTTC	CSATASGPYNEQFF
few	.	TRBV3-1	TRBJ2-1	TGTGCCAGCAAACTCACGGGGCGCAGCTCCTACAATGAGCAGTTCTTC	CASKLTGRSSYNEQFF
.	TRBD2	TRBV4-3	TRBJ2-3	TGCGCCAGCAGCCAAGCTCTGGGACTAGCGGGAAAAGGTACGCAGTATTTT	CASSQALGLAGKGTQYF
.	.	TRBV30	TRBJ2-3	TGTGCCTGGAGATCAGATTCAGATACGCAGTATTTT	CAWRSDSDTQYF
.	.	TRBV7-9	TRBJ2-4	TGTGCCAGCAGCTTGGGGATATCAAACATTCAGTACTTC	CASSLGISNIQYF
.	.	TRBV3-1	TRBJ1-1	TGTGCCAGCAGCCCACAAGGTTTCAGGGGTATGAACACTGAAGCTTTCTTT	CASSPQGFRGMNTEAFF
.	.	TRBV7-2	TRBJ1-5	TGTGCCAGCAGTTCCCCGGGACGGAGCTTTCGAGCCCAGCATTTT	CASSSPGRSFRAQHF
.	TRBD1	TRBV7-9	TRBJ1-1	TGTGCCAGCAGCTTATCGCAGGGGGAGGATCCTGAAGCTTTCTTT	CASSLSQGEDPEAFF
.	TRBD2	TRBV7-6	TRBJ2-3	TGTGCCAGCAGCCAGACTAGCGGGGGAATCACAGATACGCAGTATTTT	CASSQTSGGITDTQYF
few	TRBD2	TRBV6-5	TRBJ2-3	TGTGCCAGCAGTTACTGGGGGGGTACTAGCACAGATACGCAGTATTTT	CASSYWGGTSTDTQYF
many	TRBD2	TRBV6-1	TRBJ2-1	TGTGCCAGCAGTGAAGACCTACTAGCGGGGGCTGGCTCCTACAATGAGCAGTTCTTC	CASSEDLLAGAGSYNEQFF
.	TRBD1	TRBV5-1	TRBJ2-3	TGCGCCAGCAGCCCGGACAGGGGGCGACCAGATACGCAGTATTTT	CASSPDRGRPDTQYF
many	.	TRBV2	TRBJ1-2	TGTGCCAGCATCACGGACGGATACTATGGCTACACCTTC	CASITDGYYGYTF
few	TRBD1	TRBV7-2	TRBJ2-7	TGTGCCAGCAGCTTACCCACTGGACAGGGCCCTCAGGGGGACGAGCAGTACTTC	CASSLPTGQGPQGDEQYF
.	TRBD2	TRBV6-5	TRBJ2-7	TGTGCCAGCAGTTACCGGCGGGGGGACCACTACGAGCAGTACTTC	CASSYRRGDHYEQYF
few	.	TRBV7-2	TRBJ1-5	TGTGCCAGCAGCGCTAGGGACGGCAATCAGCCCCAGCATTTT	CASSARDGNQPQHF